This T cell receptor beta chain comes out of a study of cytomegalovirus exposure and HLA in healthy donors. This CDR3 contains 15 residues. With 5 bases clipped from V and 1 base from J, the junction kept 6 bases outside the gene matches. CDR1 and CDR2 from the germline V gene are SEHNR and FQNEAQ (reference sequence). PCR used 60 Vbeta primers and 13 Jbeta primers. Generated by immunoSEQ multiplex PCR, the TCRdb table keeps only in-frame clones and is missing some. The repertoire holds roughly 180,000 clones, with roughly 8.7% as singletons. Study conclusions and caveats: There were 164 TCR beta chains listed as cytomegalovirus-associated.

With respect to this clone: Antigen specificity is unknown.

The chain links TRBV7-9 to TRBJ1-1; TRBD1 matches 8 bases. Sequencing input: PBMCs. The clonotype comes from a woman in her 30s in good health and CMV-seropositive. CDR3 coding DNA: TGTGCCAGCAGCGCCCCGGGACAGGAGAACACTGAAGCTTTCTTT. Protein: CASSAPGQENTEAFF.